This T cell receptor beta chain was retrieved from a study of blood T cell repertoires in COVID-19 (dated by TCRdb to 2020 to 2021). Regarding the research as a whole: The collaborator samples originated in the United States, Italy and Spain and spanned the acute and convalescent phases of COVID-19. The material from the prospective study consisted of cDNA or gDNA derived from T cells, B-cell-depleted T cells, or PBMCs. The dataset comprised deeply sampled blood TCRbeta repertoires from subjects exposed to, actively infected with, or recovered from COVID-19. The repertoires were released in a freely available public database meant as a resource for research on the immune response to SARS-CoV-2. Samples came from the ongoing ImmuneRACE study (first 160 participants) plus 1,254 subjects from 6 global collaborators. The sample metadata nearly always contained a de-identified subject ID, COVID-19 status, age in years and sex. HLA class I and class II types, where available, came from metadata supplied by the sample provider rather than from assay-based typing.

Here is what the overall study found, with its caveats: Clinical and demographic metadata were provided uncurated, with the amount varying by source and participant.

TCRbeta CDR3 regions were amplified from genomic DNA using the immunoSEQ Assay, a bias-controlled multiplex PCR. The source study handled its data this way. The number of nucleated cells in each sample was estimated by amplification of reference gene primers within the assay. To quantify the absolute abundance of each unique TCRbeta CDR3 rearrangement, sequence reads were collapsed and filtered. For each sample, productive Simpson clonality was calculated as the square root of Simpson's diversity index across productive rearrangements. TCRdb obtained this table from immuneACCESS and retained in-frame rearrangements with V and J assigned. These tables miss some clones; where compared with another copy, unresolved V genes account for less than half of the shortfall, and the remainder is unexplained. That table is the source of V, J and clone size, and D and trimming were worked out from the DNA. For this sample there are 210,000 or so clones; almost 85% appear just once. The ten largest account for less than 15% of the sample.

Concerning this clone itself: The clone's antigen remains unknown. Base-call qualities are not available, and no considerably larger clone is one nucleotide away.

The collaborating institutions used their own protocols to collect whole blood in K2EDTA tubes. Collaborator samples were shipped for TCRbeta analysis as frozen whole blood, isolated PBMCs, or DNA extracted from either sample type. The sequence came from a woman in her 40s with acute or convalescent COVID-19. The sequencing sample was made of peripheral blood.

The DNA sequence is as follows: TGTGCCAGCAGTCGGGACAGGGCAGCACTCTCAGATACGCAGTATTTT. This sequence encodes CASSRDRAALSDTQYF. Rearrangement joined TRBV2 to TRBJ2-3; 9 central bases correspond to TRBD1. The junction shows trimming of 5 bases on V and 4 bases on J, and the gene matches do not reach 10 bases of it. Inclusive of the bounding cysteine and phenylalanine, the CDR3 is 16 residues long. Only the CDR3 part of the read is kept: 48 bases, read in frame from the first base. Based on the germline V gene, the CDR1 and CDR2 sequences are SNHLY and FYNNEI. Reference TRBV2 and TRBJ2-3 proteins supply the regions before and after the CDR3; the full variable domain is: EPEVTQTPSHQVTQMGQEVILRCVPISNHLYFYWYRQILGQKVEFLVSFYNNEISEKSEIFDDQFSVERPDGSNFTLKIRSTKLEDSAMYFCASSRDRAALSDTQYFGPGTRLTVL.